What follows are 13 T cell receptor beta chains derived from one specimen sequenced in a study of T cells in localized non-small cell lung cancer. The data were produced by immunoSEQ multiplex PCR, yet TCRdb's version contains in-frame clones alone and is incomplete. The sample yields approximately 12,000 clones, more than 70% seen once. Here the sequenced sample was peripheral blood, taken before any cancer treatment. These receptors came from an older male donor with stage I lung adenocarcinoma.

The J gene is TRBJ2-1, the V gene TRBV19; D call uncertain. The CDR3 contains 15 residues. V was pared by 10 bases and J by 0 bases, with 16 bases between. Germline CDR1 is LNHDA and CDR2 is SQIVND (reference sequence). CDR3 in DNA: TGTGCCACCAACGTGCGAGCCAGCTCCTACAATGAGCAGTTCTTC. Its translation is CATNVRASSYNEQFF.

This clone was seen a handful of times. The CDR3 protein is CASSFGVLNTEAFF. CDR3 nucleotides: TGCGCCAGCAGCTTCGGTGTATTGAACACTGAAGCTTTCTTT. The rearrangement joins TRBV5-1 to TRBJ1-1; D is ambiguous. CDR3 length: 14 amino acids. V gave up 2 bases and J gave up 0 bases, with 8 bases separating them. Germline V lookup: CDR1 SGHRS, CDR2 YFSETQ.

This rearrangement joins TRBV11-3 to TRBJ2-5; tentatively, D is TRBD1 (5 bases). Germline CDR1 SGHNT, CDR2 YENEEA. This CDR3 is built from 14 residues. V was clipped by 0 bases and J by 5 bases, with 10 bases between them. The CDR3 reads CASSLEGKGETQYF. CDR3 nucleotides: TGTGCCAGCAGCTTAGAAGGAAAGGGGGAGACCCAGTACTTC.

The rearrangement uses TRBV19 and TRBJ1-5; TRBD1 aligns across 8 bases. V gave up 8 bases and J gave up 5 bases; unmatched junction bases: 14. Germline assignment: CDR1 LNHDA and CDR2 SQIVND (reference sequence). CDR3 length: 16 residues. The CDR3 loop reads CASSAGVQGGHQPQHF. CDR3 sequence (DNA): TGTGCCAGTTCCGCCGGGGTACAGGGGGGCCATCAGCCCCAGCATTTT.

This sequence joins TRBV4-1 and TRBJ1-4; no clear D. The germline V gene has CDR1 MGHRA and CDR2 YSYEKL. V was shortened by 1 base and J by 10 bases, with 13 bases between the two germline ends. The CDR3 contains 14 residues. CDR3 bases: TGCGCCAGCAGCCAAGTCTTCGGGTTGGGAAAACTGTTTTTT. Protein: CASSQVFGLGKLFF.

The sample holds a few counts of this clone. The chain is built from TRBV11-2 and TRBJ2-7, with D perhaps TRBD2 (6 bases). V was cut by 4 bases and J by 3 bases, with 16 bases left in between. Germline CDR1 is SGHAT and CDR2 is FQNNGV. The CDR3 runs to 15 residues. In nucleotides, the CDR3 is TGTGCCAGCAGCTCGTTTGGCCGGGAGAGCTACGAGCAGTACTTC. This sequence encodes CASSSFGRESYEQYF. Full variable domain (remainder filled in from reference TRBV11-2 and TRBJ2-7): EAGVAQSPRYKIIEKRQSVAFWCNPISGHATLYWYQQILGQGPKLLIQFQNNGVVDDSQLPKDRFSAERLKGVDSTLKIQPAKLEDSAVYLCASSSFGRESYEQYFGPGTRLTVT.

The V gene is TRBV27, the J gene TRBJ2-7, with a tentative D call TRBD1 (6 bases). This CDR3 is built from 13 residues. The V gene's germline CDR1 is MNHEY and CDR2 SMNVEV (reference sequence). Trimming shortened V by 5 bases and J by 3 bases, and 11 bases separated the two germline ends. The CDR3 coding sequence is TGTGCCAGCAGTCTGATACAGGGCTACGAGCAGTACTTC. Amino acids: CASSLIQGYEQYF.

The chain is built from TRBV11-2 and TRBJ2-5; D is uncertain. The CDR3 has 13 amino acids. Germline V gene lookup returns CDR1 SGHAT and CDR2 FQNNGV. V lost 2 bases to trimming and J lost 7 bases, with 11 bases between them. CDR3 sequence: CASSLSGFGTQYF. The CDR3 region has the DNA TGTGCCAGCAGCTTATCAGGATTCGGGACCCAGTACTTC.

This clone was seen just once. This chain joins TRBV7-8 and TRBJ2-5; D unresolved. Germline assignment: CDR1 SGHVS and CDR2 FQNEAQ. The CDR3 sequence is 10 residues long. V lost 5 bases and J lost 8, with 6 bases in between. The CDR3 region is CASSAQTQYF. CDR3 in DNA: TGTGCCAGCAGCGCCCAAACCCAGTACTTC.

The chain is built from TRBV5-6 and TRBJ2-7; D is uncertain. This CDR3 is 15 amino acids long. V was shortened by 4 bases and J by 3 bases, with 17 bases between the two germline ends. Germline V gives CDR1 SGHDT, CDR2 YYEEEE. Here the CDR3 DNA reads TGTGCCAGCAGCCCTTCGGGCGGACCGTACTACGAGCAGTACTTC. Its protein is CASSPSGGPYYEQYF.

The chain has TRBV29-1 and TRBJ2-1, with D perhaps TRBD2 (5 bases). Trimming shortened V by 3 bases and J by 5 bases, and 11 bases separated the two germline ends. Germline CDR1 SQVTM, CDR2 ANQGSEA. This CDR3 spans 13 amino acids. This CDR3 is CSVEEDVHNEQFF. CDR3 in DNA: TGCAGCGTTGAGGAGGACGTACACAATGAGCAGTTCTTC.

The chain combines TRBV9 with TRBJ1-2; 8 bases are shared with TRBD1. CDR3 size: 15 residues. Looked up from germline, CDR1 is SGDLS and CDR2 is YYNGEE. J was trimmed by 4 bases and V by 4 bases; bases with no gene match: 9. CDR3 residues: CASSTLDRASYGYTF. The CDR3 DNA sequence: TGTGCCAGCAGCACCCTGGACAGGGCCTCCTATGGCTACACCTTC.

The chain recombines TRBV7-2 with TRBJ1-5; tentative D call: TRBD1 (5 bases). Trimming took 2 bases from V and 6 from J, leaving 11 bases between them. This CDR3 comprises 14 residues. CDR1 and CDR2 (germline): SGHTA, FQGNSA. DNA for the CDR3: TGTGCCAGCAGCTTAAGGCCCCAGGGTCAGCCCCAGCATTTT. Translating it yields CASSLRPQGQPQHF. The variable domain in full, with the rest retrieved from reference TRBV7-2 and TRBJ1-5, is GAGVSQSPSNKVTEKGKDVELRCDPISGHTALYWYRQSLGQGLEFLIYFQGNSAPDKSGLPSDRFSAERTGGSVSTLTIQRTQQEDSAVYLCASSLRPQGQPQHFGDGTRLSIL.